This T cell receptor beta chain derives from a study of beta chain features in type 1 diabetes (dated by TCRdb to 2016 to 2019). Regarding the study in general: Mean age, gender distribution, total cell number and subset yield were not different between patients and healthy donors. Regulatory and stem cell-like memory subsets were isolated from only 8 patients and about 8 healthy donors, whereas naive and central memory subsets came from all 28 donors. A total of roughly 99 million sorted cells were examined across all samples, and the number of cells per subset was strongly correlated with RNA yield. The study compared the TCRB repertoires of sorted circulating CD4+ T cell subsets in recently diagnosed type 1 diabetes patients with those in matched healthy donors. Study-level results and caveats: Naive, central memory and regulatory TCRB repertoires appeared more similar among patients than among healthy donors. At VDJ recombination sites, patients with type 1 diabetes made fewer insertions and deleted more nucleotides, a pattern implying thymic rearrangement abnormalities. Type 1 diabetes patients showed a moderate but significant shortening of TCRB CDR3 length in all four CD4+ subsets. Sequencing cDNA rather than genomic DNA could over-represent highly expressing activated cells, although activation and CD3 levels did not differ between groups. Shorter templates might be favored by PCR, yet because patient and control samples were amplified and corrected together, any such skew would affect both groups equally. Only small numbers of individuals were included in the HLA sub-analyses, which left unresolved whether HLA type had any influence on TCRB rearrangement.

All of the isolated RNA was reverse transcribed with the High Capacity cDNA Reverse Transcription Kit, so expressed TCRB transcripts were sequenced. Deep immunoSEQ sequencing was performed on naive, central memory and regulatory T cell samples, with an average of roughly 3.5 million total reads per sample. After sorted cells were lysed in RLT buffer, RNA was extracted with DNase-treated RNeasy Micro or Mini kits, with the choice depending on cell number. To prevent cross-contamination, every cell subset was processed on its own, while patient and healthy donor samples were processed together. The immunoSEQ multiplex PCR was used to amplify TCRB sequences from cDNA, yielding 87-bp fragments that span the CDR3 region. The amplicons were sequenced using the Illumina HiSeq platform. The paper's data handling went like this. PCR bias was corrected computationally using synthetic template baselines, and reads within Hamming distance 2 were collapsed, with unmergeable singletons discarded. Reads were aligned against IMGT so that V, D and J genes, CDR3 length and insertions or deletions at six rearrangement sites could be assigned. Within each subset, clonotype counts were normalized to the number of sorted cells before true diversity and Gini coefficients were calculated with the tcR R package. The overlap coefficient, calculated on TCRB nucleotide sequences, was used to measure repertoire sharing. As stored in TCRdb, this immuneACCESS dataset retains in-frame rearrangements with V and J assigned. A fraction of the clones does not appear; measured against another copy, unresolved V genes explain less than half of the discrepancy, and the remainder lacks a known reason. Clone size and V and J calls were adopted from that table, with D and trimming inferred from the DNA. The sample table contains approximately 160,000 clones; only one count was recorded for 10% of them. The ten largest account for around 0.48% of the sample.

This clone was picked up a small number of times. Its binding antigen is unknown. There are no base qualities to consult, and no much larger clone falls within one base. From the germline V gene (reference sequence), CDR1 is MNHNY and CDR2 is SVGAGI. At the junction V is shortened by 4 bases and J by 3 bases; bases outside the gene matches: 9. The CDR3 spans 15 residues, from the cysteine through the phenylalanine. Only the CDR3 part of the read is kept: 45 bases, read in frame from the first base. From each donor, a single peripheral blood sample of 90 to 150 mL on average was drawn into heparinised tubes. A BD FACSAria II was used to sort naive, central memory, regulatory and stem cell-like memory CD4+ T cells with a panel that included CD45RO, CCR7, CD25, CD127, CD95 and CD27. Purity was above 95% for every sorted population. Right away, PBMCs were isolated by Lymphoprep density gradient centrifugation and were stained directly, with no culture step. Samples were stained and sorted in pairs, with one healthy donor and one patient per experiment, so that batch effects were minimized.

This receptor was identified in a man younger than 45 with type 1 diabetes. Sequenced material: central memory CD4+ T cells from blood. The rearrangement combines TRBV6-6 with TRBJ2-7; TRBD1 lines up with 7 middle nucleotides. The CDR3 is CASSSPPGQNYEQYF. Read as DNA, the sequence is TGTGCCAGCAGTTCACCTCCGGGACAGAACTACGAGCAGTACTTC.